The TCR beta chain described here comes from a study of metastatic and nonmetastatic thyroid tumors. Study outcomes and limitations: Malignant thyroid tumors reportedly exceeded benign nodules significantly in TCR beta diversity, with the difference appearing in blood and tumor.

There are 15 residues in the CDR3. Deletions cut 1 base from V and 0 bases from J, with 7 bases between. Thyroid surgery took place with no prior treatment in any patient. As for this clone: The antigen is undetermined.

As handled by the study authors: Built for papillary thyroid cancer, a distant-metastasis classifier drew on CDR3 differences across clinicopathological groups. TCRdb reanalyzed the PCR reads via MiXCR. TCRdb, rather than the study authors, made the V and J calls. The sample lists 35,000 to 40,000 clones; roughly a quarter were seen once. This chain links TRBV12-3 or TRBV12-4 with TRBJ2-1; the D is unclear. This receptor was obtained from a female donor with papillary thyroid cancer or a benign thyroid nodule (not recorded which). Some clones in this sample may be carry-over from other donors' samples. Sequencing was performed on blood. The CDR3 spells CASSLGGSSYNEQFF. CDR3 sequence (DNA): TGTGCCAGCAGTTTAGGCGGAAGCTCCTACAATGAGCAGTTCTTC.